This T cell receptor beta chain was recovered during a study of blood T cell repertoires in COVID-19. Participants were aged about 18 to 100 years, lived in roughly 23 US areas, and enrolled virtually. Trimming cost V 4 bases and J 6 bases; bases outside gene matches: 8. Germline V gene data show CDR1 as SGHAT and CDR2 as FQNNGV. The CDR3 contains 16 residues. Per the study methods: Counts of nucleated cells, estimated from reference gene primer amplification, were obtained. Clones were sequenced by immunoSEQ multiplex PCR, and TCRdb holds only the in-frame ones, with some missing. From that table come the V and J calls and clone size; the DNA was used to work out D and trimming. The data show around 170,000 clones, with about four fifths seen just once and approximately 12% held by the top ten.

The TCR comes from a man aged 50 to 60 who had recovered from COVID-19. The genes are TRBV11-2 and TRBJ2-3, with 12 nucleotides matching TRBD2. Sequenced input: PBMCs or T cells enriched from blood (not recorded which). CDR3 nucleotide sequence: TGTGCCAGCAGCTACGACCTAGCGGGGGGGGACGATACGCAGTATTTT. Its protein product is CASSYDLAGGDDTQYF.